This TCR beta chain is from a study of blood T cell repertoires in COVID-19. The wider study: PBMCs, B-cell-depleted T cells, or T cells provided the cDNA or gDNA that made up the material.

V lost 4 bases to trimming and J lost 5 bases; unmatched junction nucleotides: 3. CDR1 SGHRS and CDR2 YFSETQ come from the germline V gene. The CDR3 sequence is 14 residues long. Measured with immunoSEQ multiplex PCR; TCRdb has only the in-frame clones, and not every one. Of about 500,000 clones listed, about nine tenths were seen once; the top ten hold roughly 0.7%. Source material: PBMCs or T cells enriched from blood (not recorded which). The genes are TRBV5-1 and TRBJ2-2; the match to TRBD1 covers 9 bases. The TCR comes from a woman aged 18-29 years who had recovered from COVID-19. The CDR3 loop is CASSQGQGTGELFF. The CDR3 DNA reads as TGCGCCAGCAGCCAGGGACAGGGTACCGGGGAGCTGTTTTTT.